The TCR beta chain described here comes from a study of T cell responses to AZD1222 COVID-19 vaccine. Study results and caveats: The repertoires were collected only after the peak T cell response. Just a handful of AZD1222 recipients were seropositive at baseline.

The germline CDR1 and CDR2 sequences are MGHDK and SYGVNS. The CDR3 runs to 14 residues. Trimming took off 0 bases at V and 5 bases at J, with 10 bases between the two ends. Here immunoSEQ multiplex PCR was the method, and the copy in TCRdb shows in-frame clones only, minus some. The data hold some 140,000 clones, with about 90% observed a single time. Of note for this clone: The antigen is undetermined.

This sequence joins TRBV25-1 and TRBJ1-2, with D hard to call. The sequence was collected from an adult in good health. Sequencing was performed on peripheral blood, taken on day 0 of MenACWY control vaccination. CDR3: CASSEYRGGYGYTF. For the CDR3, the DNA is TGTGCCAGCAGTGAATATCGGGGAGGGTATGGCTACACCTTC.